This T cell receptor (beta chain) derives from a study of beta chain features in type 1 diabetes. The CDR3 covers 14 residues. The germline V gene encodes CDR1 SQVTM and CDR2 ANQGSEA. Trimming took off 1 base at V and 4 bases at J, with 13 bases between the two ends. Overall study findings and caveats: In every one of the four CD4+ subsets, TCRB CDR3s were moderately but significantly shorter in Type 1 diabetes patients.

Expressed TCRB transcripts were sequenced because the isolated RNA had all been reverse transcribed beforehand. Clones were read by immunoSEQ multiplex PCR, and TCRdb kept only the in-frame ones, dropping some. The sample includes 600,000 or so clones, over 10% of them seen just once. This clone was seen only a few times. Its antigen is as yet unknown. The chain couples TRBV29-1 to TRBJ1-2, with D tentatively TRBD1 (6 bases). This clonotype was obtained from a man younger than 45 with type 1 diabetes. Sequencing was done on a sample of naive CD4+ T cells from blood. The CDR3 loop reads CSVEGTGLGYGYTF. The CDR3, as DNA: TGCAGCGTTGAAGGCACAGGGCTGGGCTATGGCTACACCTTC.